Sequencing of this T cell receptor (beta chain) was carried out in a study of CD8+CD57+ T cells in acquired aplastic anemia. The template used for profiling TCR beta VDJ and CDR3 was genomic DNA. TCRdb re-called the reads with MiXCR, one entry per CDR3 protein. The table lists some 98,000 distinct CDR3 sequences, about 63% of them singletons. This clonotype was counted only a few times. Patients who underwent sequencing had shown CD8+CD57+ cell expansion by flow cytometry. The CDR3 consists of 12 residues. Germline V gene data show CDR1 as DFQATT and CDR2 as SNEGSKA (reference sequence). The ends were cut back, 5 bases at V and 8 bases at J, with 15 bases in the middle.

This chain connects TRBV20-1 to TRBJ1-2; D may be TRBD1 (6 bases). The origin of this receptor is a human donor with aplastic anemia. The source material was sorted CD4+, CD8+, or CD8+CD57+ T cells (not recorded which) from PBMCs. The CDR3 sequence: CSAPRDIWGYTF. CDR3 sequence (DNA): TGCAGTGCTCCCCGGGACATATGGGGCTACACCTTC.